This TCR beta chain was profiled in a study of cytomegalovirus exposure and HLA in healthy donors. Whole-study results and caveats: Later, an analysis found that common viral pathogens appeared to be linked with several of the most significant clusters. There were 164 TCR beta chains listed as cytomegalovirus-associated. Clonal expansion was found to be greater in HLA-associated TCR beta chains than in equally common others in a later analysis.

A remark on this clone: What it binds is unknown.

The PCR was carried out with 60 Vbeta primers and 13 Jbeta primers. Measured with immunoSEQ multiplex PCR; TCRdb has only the in-frame clones, and not every one. The table includes some 160,000 clones, approximately 78% detected once. Healthy bone marrow donors supplied every sample. Germline-derived CDR1 and CDR2 are SGHTA and FQGNSA. The CDR3 is 15 residues long. V lost 1 base, J lost 0 bases, and 9 bases lay in between. Material for sequencing was PBMCs. The receptor was derived from a male donor in good health and CMV-seronegative. The rearrangement links TRBV7-2 to TRBJ1-1; D remains ambiguous. The CDR3 DNA sequence: TGTGCCAGCAGCTTAGGAGGGATCATGAACACTGAAGCTTTCTTT. Encoded protein: CASSLGGIMNTEAFF.